The present entry profiles one TCR beta chain with its context. Its target is not known. The data were taken from a study of T cells in Graves' hyperthyroidism and ophthalmopathy. Study results and caveats: A median roughly six months before onset, the model predicted ophthalmopathy.

V gave up 7 bases and J gave up 2 bases; unmatched junction bases: 17. The CDR3 sequence is 17 residues long. Diagnoses used clinical symptoms, serum thyroxine and TRAb, thyroid ultrasound and orbital computed tomography. This blood was taken when hyperthyroidism was first diagnosed, before any ophthalmopathy symptoms existed. Amplified TCR beta CDR3 regions derived from RNA transcripts. Initially, a first-round RT-PCR of the TCR CDR3 employed the HTBI primer set. A single record per CDR3 protein comes from TCRdb applying MiXCR to the multiplex PCR reads. The sample has under 450,000 distinct CDR3 sequences; roughly 13% are singletons.

Sequencing was carried out using blood. This clonotype originated in a man aged 25-40 years with Graves' hyperthyroidism that later progressed to Graves' ophthalmopathy. The V and J genes are TRBV12-3 or TRBV12-4 and TRBJ2-7, with TRBD1 matching 7 bases. The CDR3 is CASNRQGWVGRPYEQYF. The DNA of the CDR3 is TGTGCCAGCAATCGACAGGGTTGGGTTGGGCGGCCCTACGAGCAGTACTTC.